The entry that follows covers one TCR beta chain sequence. Its antigen is still unknown. These data originate in a study of graft-versus-host responses after intestinal transplantation. Whole-study results and caveats: The recipient marrow held GvH clones, and some of them showed up first in ileum or blood.

Germline V gene sequence: CDR1 SEHNR, CDR2 FQNEAQ (reference sequence). V dropped 5 bases and J dropped 5 bases, with 12 bases sitting between them. CDR3 length equals 13 residues. Assay: immunoSEQ multiplex PCR; the TCRdb copy retains only in-frame clones and omits some. Counted here are some 41,000 clones, 93% occurring once; the ten biggest clones make up 3.6%. The sequencing used PBMCs, collected 700 to 850 days after intestinal transplantation. The TCR originated in a human patient who received an intestinal transplant, so some T cells may come from the graft donor. This chain connects TRBV7-9 to TRBJ2-5, with D possibly matching TRBD2 (6 bases). CDR3 sequence (DNA): TGTGCCAGCAGCAACCGACGGGGGGAGACCCAGTACTTC. Translation: CASSNRRGETQYF.